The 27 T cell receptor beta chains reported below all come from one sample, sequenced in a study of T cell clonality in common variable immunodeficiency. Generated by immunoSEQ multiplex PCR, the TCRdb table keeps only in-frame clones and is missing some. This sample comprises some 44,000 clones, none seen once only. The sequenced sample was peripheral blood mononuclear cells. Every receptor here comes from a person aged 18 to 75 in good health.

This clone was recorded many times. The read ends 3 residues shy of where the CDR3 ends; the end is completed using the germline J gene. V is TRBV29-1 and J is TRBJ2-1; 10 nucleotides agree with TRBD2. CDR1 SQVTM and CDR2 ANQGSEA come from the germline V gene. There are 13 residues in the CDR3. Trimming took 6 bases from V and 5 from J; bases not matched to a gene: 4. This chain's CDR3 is CSVGLAADNEQFF. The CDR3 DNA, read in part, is TGCAGCGTCGGACTAGCGGCGGACAATGAG.

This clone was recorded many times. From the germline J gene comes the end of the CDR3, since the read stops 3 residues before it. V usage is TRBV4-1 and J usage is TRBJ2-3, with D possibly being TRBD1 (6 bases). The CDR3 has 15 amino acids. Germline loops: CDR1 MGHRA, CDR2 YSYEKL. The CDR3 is CASSPTGEGVAPQYF. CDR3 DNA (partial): TGCGCCAGCAGCCCCACCGGAGAGGGGGTGGCCCCG.

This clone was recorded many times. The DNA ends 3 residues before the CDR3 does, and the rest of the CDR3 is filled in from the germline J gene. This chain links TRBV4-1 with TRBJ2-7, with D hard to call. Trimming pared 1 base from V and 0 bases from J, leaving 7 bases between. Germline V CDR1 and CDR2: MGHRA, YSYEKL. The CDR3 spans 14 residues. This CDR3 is CASSQVRSSYEQYF. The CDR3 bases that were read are TGCGCCAGCAGCCAAGTACGCAGCTCCTACGAG.

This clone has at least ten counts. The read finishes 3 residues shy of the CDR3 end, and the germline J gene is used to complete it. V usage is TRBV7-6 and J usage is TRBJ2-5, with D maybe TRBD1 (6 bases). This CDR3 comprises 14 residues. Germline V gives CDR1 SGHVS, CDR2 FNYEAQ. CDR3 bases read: TGTGCCAGCAGCTTAGGCACAGGGTTTGTAACC. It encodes CASSLGTGFVT. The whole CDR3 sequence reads CASSLGTGFVTQYF. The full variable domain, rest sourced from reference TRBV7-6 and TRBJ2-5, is GAGVSQSPRYKVTKRGQDVALRCDPISGHVSLYWYRQALGQGPEFLTYFNYEAQQDKSGLPNDRFSAERPEGSISTLTIQRTEQRDSAMYRCASSLGTGFVTQYFGPGTRLLVL.

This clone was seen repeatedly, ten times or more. The sequenced part of the CDR3 DNA is TGTGCCAGCAGCCCTGAGGGGATAGGCACC. Encoded protein: CASSPEGIGT. The full-length CDR3 reads as CASSPEGIGTIYF. J is TRBJ1-3 and V is TRBV5-4; tentatively, D is TRBD1 (5 bases). From the germline J gene comes the end of the CDR3, since the read stops 3 residues before it. The CDR3 spans 13 residues. Trimming removed 4 bases at V and 9 bases at J, with 14 bases between. CDR1 and CDR2 from the germline V gene are SGHNT and YYREEE (reference sequence).

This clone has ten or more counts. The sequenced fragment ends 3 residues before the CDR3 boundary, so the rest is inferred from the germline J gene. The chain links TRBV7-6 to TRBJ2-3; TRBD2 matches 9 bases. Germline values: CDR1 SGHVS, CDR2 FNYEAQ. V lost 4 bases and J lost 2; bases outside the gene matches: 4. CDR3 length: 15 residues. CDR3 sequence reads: CASSYSGGTTDTQYF. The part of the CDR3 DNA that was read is TGTGCCAGCAGCTATAGCGGGGGTACCACAGATACG.

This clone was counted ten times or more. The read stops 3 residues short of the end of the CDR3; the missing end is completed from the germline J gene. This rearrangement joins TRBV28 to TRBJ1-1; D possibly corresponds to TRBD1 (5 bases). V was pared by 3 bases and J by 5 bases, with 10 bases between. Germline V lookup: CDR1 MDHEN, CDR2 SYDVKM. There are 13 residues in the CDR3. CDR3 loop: CASSLGGETEAFF. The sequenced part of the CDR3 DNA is TGTGCCAGCAGTTTGGGGGGAGAGACTGAA. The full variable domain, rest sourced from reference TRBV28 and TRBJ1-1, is DVKVTQSSRYLVKRTGEKVFLECVQDMDHENMFWYRQDPGLGLRLIYFSYDVKMKEKGDIPEGYSVSREKKERFSLILESASTNQTSMYLCASSLGGETEAFFGQGTRLTVV.

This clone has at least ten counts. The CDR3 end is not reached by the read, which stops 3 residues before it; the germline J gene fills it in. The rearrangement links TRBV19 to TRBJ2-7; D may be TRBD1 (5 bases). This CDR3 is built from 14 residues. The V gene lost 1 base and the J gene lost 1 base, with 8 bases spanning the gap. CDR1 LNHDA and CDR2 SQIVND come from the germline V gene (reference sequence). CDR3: CASSIGGGSYEQYF. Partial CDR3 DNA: TGTGCCAGTAGTATAGGGGGCGGTTCCTACGAG.

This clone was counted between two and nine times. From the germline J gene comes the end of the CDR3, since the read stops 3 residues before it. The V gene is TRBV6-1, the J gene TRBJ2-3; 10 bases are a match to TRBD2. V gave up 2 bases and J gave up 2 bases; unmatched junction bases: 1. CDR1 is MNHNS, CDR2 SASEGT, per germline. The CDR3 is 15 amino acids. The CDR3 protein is CASSESGGATDTQYF. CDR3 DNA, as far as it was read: TGTGCCAGCAGTGAAAGCGGGGGGGCCACAGATACG.

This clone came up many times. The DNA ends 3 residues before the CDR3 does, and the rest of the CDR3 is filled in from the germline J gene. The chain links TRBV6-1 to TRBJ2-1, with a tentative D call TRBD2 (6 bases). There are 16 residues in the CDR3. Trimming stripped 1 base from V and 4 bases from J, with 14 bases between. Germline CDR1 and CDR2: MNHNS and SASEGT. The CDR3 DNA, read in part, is TGTGCCAGCAGTGAAGGGTGGCGGGATTATTACAATGAG. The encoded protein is CASSEGWRDYYNE. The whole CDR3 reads CASSEGWRDYYNEQFF.

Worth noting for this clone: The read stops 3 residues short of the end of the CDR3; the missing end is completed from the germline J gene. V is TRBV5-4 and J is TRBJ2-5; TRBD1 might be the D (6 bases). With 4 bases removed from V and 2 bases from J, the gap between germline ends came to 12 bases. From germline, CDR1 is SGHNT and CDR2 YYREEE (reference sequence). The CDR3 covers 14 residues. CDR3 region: CASSRGQLQETQYF. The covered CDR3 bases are TGTGCCAGCAGCCGAGGACAGTTACAAGAGACC.

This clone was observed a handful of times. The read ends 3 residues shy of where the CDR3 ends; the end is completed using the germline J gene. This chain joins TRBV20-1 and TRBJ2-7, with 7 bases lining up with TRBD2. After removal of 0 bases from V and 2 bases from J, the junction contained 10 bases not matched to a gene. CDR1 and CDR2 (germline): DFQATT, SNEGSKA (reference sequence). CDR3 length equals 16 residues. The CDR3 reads CSARDLSLAAPYEQYF. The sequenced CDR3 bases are TGCAGTGCTAGAGATCTGAGCCTAGCGGCTCCCTACGAG.

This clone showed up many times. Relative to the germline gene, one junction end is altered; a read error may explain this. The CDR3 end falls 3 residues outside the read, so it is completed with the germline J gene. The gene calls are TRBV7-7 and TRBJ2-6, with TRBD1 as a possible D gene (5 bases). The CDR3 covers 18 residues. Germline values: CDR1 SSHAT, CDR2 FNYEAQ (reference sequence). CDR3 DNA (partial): TGTGCTAGCAGCTCCCTGACAGTATCTACCTCTGGGGCCAACGTC. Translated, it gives CASSSLTVSTSGANV. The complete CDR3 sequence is CASSSLTVSTSGANVLTF.

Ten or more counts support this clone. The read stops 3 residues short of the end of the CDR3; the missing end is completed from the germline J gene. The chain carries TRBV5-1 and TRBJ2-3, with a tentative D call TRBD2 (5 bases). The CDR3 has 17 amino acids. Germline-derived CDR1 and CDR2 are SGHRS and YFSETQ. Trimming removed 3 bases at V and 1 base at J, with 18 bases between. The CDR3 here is CASSSGLTYGGTDTQYF. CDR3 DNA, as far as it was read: TGCGCCAGCAGCTCAGGACTGACGTATGGGGGCACAGATACG. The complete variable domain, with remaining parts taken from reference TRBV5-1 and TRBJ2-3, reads KAGVTQTPRYLIKTRGQQVTLSCSPISGHRSVSWYQQTPGQGLQFLFEYFSETQRNKGNFPGRFSGRQFSNSRSEMNVSTLELGDSALYLCASSSGLTYGGTDTQYFGPGTRLTVL.

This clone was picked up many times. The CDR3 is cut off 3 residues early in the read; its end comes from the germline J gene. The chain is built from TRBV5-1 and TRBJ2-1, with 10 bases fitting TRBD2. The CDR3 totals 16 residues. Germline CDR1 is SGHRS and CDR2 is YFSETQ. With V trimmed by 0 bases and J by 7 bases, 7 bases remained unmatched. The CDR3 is CASSLGILAGKNEQFF. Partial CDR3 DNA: TGCGCCAGCAGCTTGGGCATACTAGCGGGAAAGAATGAG.

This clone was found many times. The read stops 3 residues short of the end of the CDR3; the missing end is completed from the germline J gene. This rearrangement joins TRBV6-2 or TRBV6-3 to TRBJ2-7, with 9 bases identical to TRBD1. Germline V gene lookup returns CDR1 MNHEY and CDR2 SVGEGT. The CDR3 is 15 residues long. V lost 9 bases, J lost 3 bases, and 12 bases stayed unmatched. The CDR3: CASCITGGSVYEQYF. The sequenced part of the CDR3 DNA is TGTGCCAGTTGTATAACAGGGGGCTCTGTCTACGAG.

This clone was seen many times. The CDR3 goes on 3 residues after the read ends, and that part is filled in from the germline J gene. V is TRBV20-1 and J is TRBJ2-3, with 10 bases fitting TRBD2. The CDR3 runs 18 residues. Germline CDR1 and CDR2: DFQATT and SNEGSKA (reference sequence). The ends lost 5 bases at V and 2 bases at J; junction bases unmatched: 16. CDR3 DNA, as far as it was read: TGCAGTGCTTTCCCCGGGGACAGCGGGGGGGGGTTCACAGATACG. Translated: CSAFPGDSGGGFTDT. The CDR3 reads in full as CSAFPGDSGGGFTDTQYF.

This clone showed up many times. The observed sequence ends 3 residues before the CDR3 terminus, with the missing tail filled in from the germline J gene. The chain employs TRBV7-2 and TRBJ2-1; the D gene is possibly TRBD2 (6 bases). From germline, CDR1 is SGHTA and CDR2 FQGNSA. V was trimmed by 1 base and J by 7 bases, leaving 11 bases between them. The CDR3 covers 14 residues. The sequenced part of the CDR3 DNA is TGTGCCAGCAGCTTAGACTGGAGCGGGAATGAG. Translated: CASSLDWSGNE. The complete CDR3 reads CASSLDWSGNEQFF. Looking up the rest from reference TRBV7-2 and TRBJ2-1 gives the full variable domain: GAGVSQSPSNKVTEKGKDVELRCDPISGHTALYWYRQSLGQGLEFLIYFQGNSAPDKSGLPSDRFSAERTGGSVSTLTIQRTQQEDSAVYLCASSLDWSGNEQFFGPGTRLTVL.

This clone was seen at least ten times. CDR3 bases read: TGCGCCAGCAAAGAGACAGGGGTACACGAG. Protein sequence: CASKETGVHE. The whole CDR3 sequence is CASKETGVHEQYF. The genes are TRBV5-1 and TRBJ2-7; TRBD1 agrees at 8 bases. With the read ending 3 residues before the CDR3 end, the germline J gene is used to fill in that end. J lost 5 bases, V lost 6 bases, and 7 bases had no gene match. Germline CDR1 is SGHRS and CDR2 is YFSETQ. The CDR3 is 13 amino acids.

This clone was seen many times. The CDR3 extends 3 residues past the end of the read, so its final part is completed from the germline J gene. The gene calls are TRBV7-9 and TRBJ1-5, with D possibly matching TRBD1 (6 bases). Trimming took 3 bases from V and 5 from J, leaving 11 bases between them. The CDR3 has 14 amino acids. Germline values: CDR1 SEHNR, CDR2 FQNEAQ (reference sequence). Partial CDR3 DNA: TGTGCCAGCAGCTTCGGGGGGCGCGATCAGCCC. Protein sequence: CASSFGGRDQP. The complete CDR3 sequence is CASSFGGRDQPQHF.

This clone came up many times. CDR3 loop: CASSGSRGEDTEAFF. The part of the CDR3 DNA that was read is TGCGCCAGCAGCGGGAGCAGGGGTGAGGACACTGAA. This sequence joins TRBV5-1 and TRBJ1-1; a possible D gene is TRBD1 (6 bases). The read gets to within 3 residues of the CDR3 end, and the germline J gene fills in the rest. Germline V gene data show CDR1 as SGHRS and CDR2 as YFSETQ. The CDR3 length is 15 residues. Trimming shortened V by 4 bases and J by 3 bases, and 16 bases separated the two germline ends.

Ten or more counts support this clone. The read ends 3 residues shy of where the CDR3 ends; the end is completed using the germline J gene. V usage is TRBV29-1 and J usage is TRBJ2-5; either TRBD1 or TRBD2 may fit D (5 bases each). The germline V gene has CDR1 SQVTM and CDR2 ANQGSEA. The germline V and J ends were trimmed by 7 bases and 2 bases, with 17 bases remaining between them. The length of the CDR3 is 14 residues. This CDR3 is CSEIHEGSQETQYF. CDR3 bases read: TGCAGCGAGATCCATGAGGGGAGTCAAGAGACC.

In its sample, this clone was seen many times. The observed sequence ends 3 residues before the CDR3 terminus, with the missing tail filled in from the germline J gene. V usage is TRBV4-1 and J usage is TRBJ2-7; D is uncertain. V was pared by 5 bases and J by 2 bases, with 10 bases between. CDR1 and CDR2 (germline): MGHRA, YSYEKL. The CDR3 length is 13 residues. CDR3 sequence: CASSKTPTYEQYF. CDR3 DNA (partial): TGCGCCAGCAGCAAAACCCCTACCTACGAG.

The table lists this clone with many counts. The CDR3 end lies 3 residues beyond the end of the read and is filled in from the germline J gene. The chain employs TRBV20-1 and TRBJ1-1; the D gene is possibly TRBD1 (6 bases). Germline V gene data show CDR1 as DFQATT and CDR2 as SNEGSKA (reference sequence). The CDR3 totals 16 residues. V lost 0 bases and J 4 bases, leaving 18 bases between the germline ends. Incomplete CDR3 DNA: TGCAGTGCTAGAGACCCCCGGACAGTTGTCGGCACTGAA. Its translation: CSARDPRTVVGTE. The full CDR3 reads CSARDPRTVVGTEAFF.

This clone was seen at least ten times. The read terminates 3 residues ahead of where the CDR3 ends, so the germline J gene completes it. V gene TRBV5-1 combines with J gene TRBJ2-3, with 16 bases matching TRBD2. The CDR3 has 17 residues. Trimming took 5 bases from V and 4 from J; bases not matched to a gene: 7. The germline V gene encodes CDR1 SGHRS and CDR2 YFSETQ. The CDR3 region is CASRGLAGGRPPDTQYF. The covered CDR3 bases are TGCGCCAGCAGGGGACTAGCGGGGGGGCGGCCCCCAGATACG.

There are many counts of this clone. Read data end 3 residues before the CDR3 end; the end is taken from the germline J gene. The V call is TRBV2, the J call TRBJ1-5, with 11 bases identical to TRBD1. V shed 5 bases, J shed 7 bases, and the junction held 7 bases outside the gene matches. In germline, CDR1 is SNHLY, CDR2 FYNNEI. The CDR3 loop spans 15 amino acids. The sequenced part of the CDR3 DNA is TGTGCCAGCAGTCCCGGGACAGGGGGATTGCAGCCC. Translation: CASSPGTGGLQP. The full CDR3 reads CASSPGTGGLQPQHF.

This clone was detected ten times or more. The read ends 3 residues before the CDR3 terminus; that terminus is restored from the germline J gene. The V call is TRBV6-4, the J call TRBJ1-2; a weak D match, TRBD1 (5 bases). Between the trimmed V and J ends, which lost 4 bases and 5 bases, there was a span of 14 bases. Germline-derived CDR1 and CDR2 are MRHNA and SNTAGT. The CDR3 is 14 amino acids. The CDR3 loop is CASSAAKGWYGYTF. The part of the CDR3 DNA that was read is TGTGCCAGCAGTGCCGCGAAGGGGTGGTATGGC.